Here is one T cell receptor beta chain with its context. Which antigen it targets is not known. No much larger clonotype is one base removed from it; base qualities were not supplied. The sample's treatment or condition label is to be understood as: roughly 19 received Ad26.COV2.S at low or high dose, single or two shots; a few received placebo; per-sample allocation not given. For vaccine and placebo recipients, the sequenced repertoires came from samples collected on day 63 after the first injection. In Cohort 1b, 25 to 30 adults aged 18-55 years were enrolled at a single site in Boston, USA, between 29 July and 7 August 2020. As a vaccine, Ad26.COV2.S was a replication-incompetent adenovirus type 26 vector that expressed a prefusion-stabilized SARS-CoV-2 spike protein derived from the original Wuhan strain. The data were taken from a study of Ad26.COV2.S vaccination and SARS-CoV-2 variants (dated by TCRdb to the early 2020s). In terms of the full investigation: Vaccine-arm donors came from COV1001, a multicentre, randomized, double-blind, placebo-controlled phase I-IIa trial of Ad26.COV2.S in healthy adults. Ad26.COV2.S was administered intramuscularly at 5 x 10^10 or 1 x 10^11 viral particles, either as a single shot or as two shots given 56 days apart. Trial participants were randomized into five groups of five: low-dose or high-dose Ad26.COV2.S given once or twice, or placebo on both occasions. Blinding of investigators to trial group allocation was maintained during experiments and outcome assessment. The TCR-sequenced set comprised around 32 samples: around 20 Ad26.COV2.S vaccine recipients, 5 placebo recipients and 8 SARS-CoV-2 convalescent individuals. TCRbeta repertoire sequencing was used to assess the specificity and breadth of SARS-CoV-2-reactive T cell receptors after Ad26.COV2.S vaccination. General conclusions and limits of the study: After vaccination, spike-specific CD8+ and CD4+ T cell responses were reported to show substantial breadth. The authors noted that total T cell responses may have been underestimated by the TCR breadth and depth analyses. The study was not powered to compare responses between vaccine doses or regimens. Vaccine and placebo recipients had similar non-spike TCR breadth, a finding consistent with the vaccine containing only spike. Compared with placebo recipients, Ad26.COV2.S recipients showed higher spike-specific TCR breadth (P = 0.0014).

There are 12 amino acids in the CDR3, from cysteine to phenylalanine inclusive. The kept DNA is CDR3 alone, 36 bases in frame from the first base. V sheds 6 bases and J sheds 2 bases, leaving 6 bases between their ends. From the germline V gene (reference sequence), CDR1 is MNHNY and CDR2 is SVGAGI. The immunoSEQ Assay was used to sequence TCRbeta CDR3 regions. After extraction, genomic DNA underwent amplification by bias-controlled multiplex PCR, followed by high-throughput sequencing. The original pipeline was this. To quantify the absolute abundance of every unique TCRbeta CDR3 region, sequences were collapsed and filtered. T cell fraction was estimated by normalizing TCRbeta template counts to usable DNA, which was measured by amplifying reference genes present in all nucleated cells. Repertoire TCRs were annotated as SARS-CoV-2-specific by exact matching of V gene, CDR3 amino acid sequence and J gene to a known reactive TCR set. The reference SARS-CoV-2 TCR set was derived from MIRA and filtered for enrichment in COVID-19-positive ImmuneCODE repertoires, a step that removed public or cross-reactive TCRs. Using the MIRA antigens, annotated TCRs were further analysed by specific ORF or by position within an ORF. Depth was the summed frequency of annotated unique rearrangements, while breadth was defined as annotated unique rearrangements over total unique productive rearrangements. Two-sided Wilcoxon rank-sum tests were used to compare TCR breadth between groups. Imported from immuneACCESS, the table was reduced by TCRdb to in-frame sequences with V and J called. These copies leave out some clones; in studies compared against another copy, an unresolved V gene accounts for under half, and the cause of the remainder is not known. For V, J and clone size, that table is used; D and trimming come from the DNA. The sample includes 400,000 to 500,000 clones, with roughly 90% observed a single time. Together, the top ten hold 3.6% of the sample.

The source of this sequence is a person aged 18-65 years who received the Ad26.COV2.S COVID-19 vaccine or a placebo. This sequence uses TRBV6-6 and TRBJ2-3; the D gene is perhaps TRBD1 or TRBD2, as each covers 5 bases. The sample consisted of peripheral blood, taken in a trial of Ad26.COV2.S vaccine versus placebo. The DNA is TGTGCCAGCAGGGGGACCACAGATACGCAGTATTTT. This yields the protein CASRGTTDTQYF.